These 11 T cell receptor beta chains share one sample of origin, sequenced in a study of early T cells in non-severe SARS-CoV-2 infection. Using its own MiXCR run on the 5' RACE reads, TCRdb lists one record per CDR3 protein. The profile covers roughly 70,000 distinct CDR3 sequences, with around an eighth appearing a single time and about 1.3% taken by the ten largest. Input material: whole blood. These receptors were taken from an adult who was a healthcare worker with PCR-confirmed SARS-CoV-2 infection or an uninfected control (not recorded which).

This clonotype has a count of ten or more. The chain recombines TRBV13 with TRBJ1-2, with a tentative D call TRBD1 (5 bases). V was shortened by 2 bases and J by 3 bases, with 13 bases between the two germline ends. CDR1 PRHDT and CDR2 FYEKMQ come from the germline V gene (reference sequence). There are 15 residues in the CDR3. This chain's CDR3 is CASSLRDWGDYGYTF. The CDR3 region has the DNA TGTGCCAGCAGCTTACGAGATTGGGGGGACTATGGCTACACCTTC. The variable domain in full, with the rest retrieved from reference TRBV13 and TRBJ1-2, is AAGVIQSPRHLIKEKRETATLKCYPIPRHDTVYWYQQGPGQDPQFLISFYEKMQSDKGSIPDRFSAQQFSDYHSELNMSSLELGDSALYFCASSLRDWGDYGYTFGSGTRLTVV.

In this sample, this clonotype turned up many times. The chain combines TRBV2 with TRBJ2-7; D tentatively reads TRBD1 or TRBD2 (5 bases each). The germline V and J ends were trimmed by 0 bases and 6 bases, with 12 bases remaining between them. The germline V gene has CDR1 SNHLY and CDR2 FYNNEI. CDR3 length: 14 amino acids. The CDR3 DNA follows: TGTGCCAGCAGTGAAGCGCTTCCAGGGAGCGAGCAGTACTTC. Its translation: CASSEALPGSEQYF.

This clonotype has ten or more counts. V usage is TRBV20-1 and J usage is TRBJ1-6, with D perhaps matching TRBD1 (6 bases). CDR3 length equals 12 residues. Per germline, CDR1 DFQATT and CDR2 SNEGSKA (reference sequence). The ends were cut back, 3 bases at V and 10 bases at J, with 10 bases in the middle. CDR3 sequence (DNA): TGCAGTGCTAGTGGGGGCGGCTCACCCCTCCACTTT. Residues: CSASGGGSPLHF.

This clonotype was detected many times. The chain's CDR3 is CAWSFSSGANVLTF. For the CDR3, the DNA is TGTGCCTGGAGTTTCAGCTCTGGGGCCAACGTCCTGACTTTC. The genes are TRBV30 and TRBJ2-6; no clear D gene. Trimming stripped 2 bases from V and 0 bases from J, with 5 bases between. CDR3 length: 14 residues. Germline CDR1 reads GTSNPN; CDR2 reads SVGIG (reference sequence).

This clonotype has a count of ten or more. For the CDR3, the DNA is TGTGCCAGCAGCGTATCGGGACTCCGGGCAGATTACAATGAGCAGTTCTTC. It codes for CASSVSGLRADYNEQFF. The chain uses TRBV12-3 or TRBV12-4 and TRBJ2-1; perhaps TRBD2 as D (6 bases). With 6 bases removed from V and 4 bases from J, the gap between germline ends came to 22 bases. This CDR3 has 17 amino acids.

This clonotype was recorded at least ten times. The gene calls are TRBV6-2 or TRBV6-3 and TRBJ2-7; 10 bases fit TRBD1. Per the germline V gene, CDR1 is MNHEY and CDR2 is SVGEGT. This CDR3 region has 13 residues. V lost 10 bases to trimming and J lost 6 bases; unmatched junction nucleotides: 9. This CDR3 reads CATTRQGAAEQYF. The DNA for the CDR3 is TGTGCCACCACGCGACAGGGGGCCGCCGAGCAGTACTTC.

This clonotype has a count of ten or more. The chain joins TRBV29-1 to TRBJ2-7; tentative D call: TRBD2 (5 bases). Trimming left V 5 bases short and J 3 bases short, with 20 bases between. This CDR3 is built from 15 residues. CDR1 is SQVTM and CDR2 is ANQGSEA in the germline V gene. CDR3 in DNA: TGCAGCGTTTATGCTCGAGGGATAGAGAGCTACGAGCAGTACTTC. Amino acids: CSVYARGIESYEQYF.

This clonotype was counted ten times or more. The chain couples TRBV6-6 to TRBJ1-1, with a tentative D call TRBD1 (5 bases). CDR3 length: 15 residues. Between the trimmed V and J ends, which lost 5 bases and 8 bases, there was a span of 21 bases. The V gene's germline CDR1 is MNHNY and CDR2 SVGAGI (reference sequence). CDR3 sequence: CASSRTTAGGSEAFF. In DNA form, the CDR3 reads TGTGCCAGCAGTCGCACAACAGCGGGGGGATCCGAAGCTTTCTTT.

There are many counts of this clonotype. This chain links TRBV20-1 with TRBJ1-2; D gene ambiguous. Germline V gene sequence: CDR1 DFQATT, CDR2 SNEGSKA (reference sequence). The CDR3 is 16 amino acids. V dropped 1 base and J dropped 4 bases, with 19 bases sitting between them. The CDR3 region has the DNA TGCAGTGCTAGAGCCCCTCTGCTGAGAGTTAGCTATGGCTACACCTTC. It encodes CSARAPLLRVSYGYTF.

This clonotype was detected many times. The chain has TRBV28 and TRBJ2-1; D possibly uses TRBD1 or TRBD2 (5 bases each). The germline CDR1 and CDR2 sequences are MDHEN and SYDVKM. Trimming removed 7 bases at V and 3 bases at J, with 13 bases between. CDR3 length equals 14 residues. CDR3 DNA: TGTGCCAGCACCCCCGGGACGCGCTACAATGAGCAGTTCTTC. This codes for CASTPGTRYNEQFF.

This clonotype was seen repeatedly, ten times or more. The chain employs TRBV10-3 and TRBJ2-7; 8 nucleotides agree with TRBD1. After removal of 6 bases from V and 5 bases from J, the junction contained 9 bases not matched to a gene. This CDR3 contains 14 residues. Germline-derived CDR1 and CDR2 are ENHRY and SYGVKD. CDR3 sequence (DNA): TGTGCCATCAGCACGGACAGGGAATTGGACGAGCAGTACTTC. Amino acids: CAISTDRELDEQYF.